The rows below give T cell receptor beta chains drawn from one sample of a study of PD-1 blockade in classical Hodgkin lymphoma. The data were produced by immunoSEQ multiplex PCR, yet TCRdb's version contains in-frame clones alone and is incomplete. The sample holds 10,000 or so clones, approximately 88% seen once. Sample: CD4+ T cells from blood, taken before the fourth cycle of nivolumab. These receptors all stem from a human donor with classical Hodgkin lymphoma. Both conserved end residues are part of each CDR3. Fields, in order: V gene, clone size, J gene, D gene, CDR3 length, CDR3 DNA, CDR3 protein. The D gene is left open where the match is weak. Some rows mark clone size as missing; the rest say once, few, many or name a class of expanded clone.

TRBV10-3	.	TRBJ2-7	TRBD1	14	TGTGCCATCAGCAAAACGACAGGGAGCTACGAGCAGTACTTC	CAISKTTGSYEQYF
TRBV18	.	TRBJ1-1	TRBD1	14	TGTGCCAGCTCACTGGACCCACAGGGGACTGAAGCTTTCTTT	CASSLDPQGTEAFF
TRBV30	.	TRBJ1-1	.	13	TGTGCCTGGGACCAAAACCTGAACACTGAAGCTTTCTTT	CAWDQNLNTEAFF
TRBV6-5	.	TRBJ2-1	TRBD2	14	TGTGCCAGCAGTCACGGACTAGCGGGGGATGAGCAGTTCTTC	CASSHGLAGDEQFF
TRBV28	.	TRBJ1-5	.	11	TGTGCCAGCAGTTTAAATCATCCCCAGCATTTT	CASSLNHPQHF
TRBV19	.	TRBJ2-2	.	15	TGTGCCACCCTAGAAGGGAGTCTGGACACCGGGGAGCTGTTTTTT	CATLEGSLDTGELFF
TRBV15	.	TRBJ2-1	TRBD2	15	TGTGCCACCAGCAGAGCGGGGGACTACTACAATGAGCAGTTCTTC	CATSRAGDYYNEQFF
TRBV9	.	TRBJ2-7	TRBD2	15	TGTGCCAGCAGCGGAACTAGCGGAGGATCCTACGAGCAGTACTTC	CASSGTSGGSYEQYF
TRBV6-1	.	TRBJ1-5	.	14	TGTGCCAGCAGTAGTATCCAGAGCAATCAGCCCCAGCATTTT	CASSSIQSNQPQHF
TRBV27	.	TRBJ1-1	.	14	TGTGCCAGCAGTTACGGACAGTTGGACACTGAAGCTTTCTTT	CASSYGQLDTEAFF
TRBV7-2	few	TRBJ2-7	.	14	TGTGCCAGCAGCTTAGAGGGCGGGCGTCACGAGCAGTACTTC	CASSLEGGRHEQYF
TRBV15	.	TRBJ1-3	.	18	TGTGCCACCAGCAGAGAGATAACATCCAGAAACTCTGGAAACACCATATATTTT	CATSREITSRNSGNTIYF
TRBV10-3	.	TRBJ1-2	.	13	TGTGCCATTGCCCCCCAGGGAACGGATGGCTACACCTTC	CAIAPQGTDGYTF
TRBV7-9	.	TRBJ1-2	TRBD1	16	TGTGCCAGCAGCATAGGCCCCCGGACAGGGTTAGGAGGCTACACCTTC	CASSIGPRTGLGGYTF
TRBV18	.	TRBJ2-5	.	14	TGTGCCAGCTCACCATCCGGGGATCAAGAGACCCAGTACTTC	CASSPSGDQETQYF
TRBV4-1	few	TRBJ1-3	TRBD1	19	TGCGCCAGCAGCCGGCCCGGGACAGACCCCCAGCGGCCTGGAAACACCATATATTTT	CASSRPGTDPQRPGNTIYF
TRBV25-1	.	TRBJ2-3	.	17	TGTGCCAGCAGTGCCCCGCCGACAGATATACGGGGAGATACGCAGTATTTT	CASSAPPTDIRGDTQYF
TRBV7-9	.	TRBJ2-5	.	16	TGTGCCAGCAGCGCTCTTCGAGGTGGGCAGATAGAGACCCAGTACTTC	CASSALRGGQIETQYF
TRBV5-8	.	TRBJ1-6	.	18	TGTGCCAGCAGCTTGGCCGTGGTGGGGCAGGGGAATAATTCACCCCTCCACTTT	CASSLAVVGQGNNSPLHF
TRBV21-1	.	TRBJ1-5	.	17	TGTGCCAGCAGCAAAAGGGGAGGACAGGGAGGCTATCAGCCCCAGCATTTT	CASSKRGGQGGYQPQHF
TRBV6-5	few	TRBJ1-1	.	14	TGTGCCAGCAGTTACCCGACCCCGGCCGGGGTAGCTTTCTTT	CASSYPTPAGVAFF